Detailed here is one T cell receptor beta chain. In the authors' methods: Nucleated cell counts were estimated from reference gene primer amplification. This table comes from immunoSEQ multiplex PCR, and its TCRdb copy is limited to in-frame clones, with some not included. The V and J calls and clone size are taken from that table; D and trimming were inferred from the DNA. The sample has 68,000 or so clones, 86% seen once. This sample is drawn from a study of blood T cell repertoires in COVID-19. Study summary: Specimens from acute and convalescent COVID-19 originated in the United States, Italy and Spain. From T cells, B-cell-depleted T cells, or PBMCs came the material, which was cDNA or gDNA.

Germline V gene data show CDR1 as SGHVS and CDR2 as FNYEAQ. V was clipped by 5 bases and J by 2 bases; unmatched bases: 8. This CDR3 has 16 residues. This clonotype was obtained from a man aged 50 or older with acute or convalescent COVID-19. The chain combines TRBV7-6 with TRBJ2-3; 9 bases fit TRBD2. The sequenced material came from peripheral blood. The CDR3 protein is CASSHLGGGATDTQYF. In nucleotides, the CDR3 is TGTGCCAGCAGCCACCTGGGCGGGGGGGCCACAGATACGCAGTATTTT.